This T cell receptor (beta chain) was captured in a study of cytomegalovirus exposure and HLA in healthy donors. The PCR ran on 60 Vbeta and 13 Jbeta primers. The assay was immunoSEQ multiplex PCR, and TCRdb's table has in-frame clones only and misses some. Found here are about 160,000 clones, about 75% of them singletons; the top ten hold approximately 2%. V was shortened by 4 bases and J by 7 bases, with 16 bases between the two germline ends. CDR1 SGHAT and CDR2 FQNNGV come from the germline V gene. This CDR3 comprises 15 residues. Sequencing input: PBMCs. This TCR was sampled from a female donor in good health and CMV-seronegative. The chain recombines TRBV11-2 with TRBJ1-4, with D possibly being TRBD1 (6 bases). CDR3 protein: CASSSRRGQTEKLFF. The CDR3 bases are TGTGCCAGCAGCTCCCGGCGGGGGCAGACTGAAAAACTGTTTTTT.